The clone carrying this TCR beta chain was seen at least ten times. The data are from a study of molecular identifiers for immune sequencing clone quantification. The CDR3 contains 12 residues. V was cut by 7 bases and J by 3 bases, with 11 bases left in between. Germline assignment: CDR1 SQVTM and CDR2 ANQGSEA. MiXCR was run by TCRdb on the PCR reads, yielding one entry per CDR3 protein. This sample carries some 100,000 distinct CDR3 sequences, 36% of them seen once, and the ten largest clones take less than 5.5%. A CD8+CD4-CCR7+CD45RA+ gate was used to sort naive CD8 T cells. The clonotype comes from a human donor in good health. Some libraries in this study had Jurkat cell RNA spiked in. The sample consisted of naive CD8+ T cells from blood, with Jurkat cell RNA spiked in. Stated subset: FACS-sorted CD8+CD4-CCR7+CD45RA+ naive T cells. The V call is TRBV29-1, the J call TRBJ2-3; no definite D call. Here the CDR3 reads CSAVLTTDTQYF. The CDR3 nucleotides read TGCAGCGCCGTCCTCACGACAGATACGCAGTATTTT.